These 23 T cell receptor beta chains were all obtained from the same sample, sequenced in a study of T cells in Graves' hyperthyroidism and ophthalmopathy. RNA transcripts served as the template for amplifying TCR beta CDR3 regions. HTBI primers were employed in a first-round RT-PCR of the TCR CDR3. TCRdb fed the multiplex PCR reads into MiXCR, producing one record per CDR3 protein. The sample has approximately 360,000 distinct CDR3 sequences, approximately 25% seen once. The sample comprised blood. The receptors were sampled from a man in his fifties or sixties with Graves' hyperthyroidism.

V and J are TRBV10-3 and TRBJ2-5; D remains unclear. The V end was cut by 0 bases, the J end by 4 bases, with 9 bases between. Per the germline V gene, CDR1 is ENHRY and CDR2 is SYGVKD. The CDR3 runs 14 residues. This CDR3 is CAISESRQAETQYF. The CDR3 DNA follows: TGTGCCATCAGTGAGTCTCGGCAGGCAGAGACCCAGTACTTC.

This clonotype was recorded a few times. The gene calls are TRBV28 and TRBJ2-5; TRBD2 matches 15 bases. The CDR3 totals 19 residues. The junction had 12 bases not matched to a gene; V was cut back by 4 bases and J by 3 bases. Per the germline V gene, CDR1 is MDHEN and CDR2 is SYDVKM. This chain's CDR3 is CASSSGTSGRRSVKETQYF. CDR3 nucleotides: TGTGCCAGCAGTTCCGGGACTAGCGGGAGGAGGTCCGTTAAAGAGACCCAGTACTTC. Together with reference TRBV28 and TRBJ2-5, the CDR3 gives the full variable domain: DVKVTQSSRYLVKRTGEKVFLECVQDMDHENMFWYRQDPGLGLRLIYFSYDVKMKEKGDIPEGYSVSREKKERFSLILESASTNQTSMYLCASSSGTSGRRSVKETQYFGPGTRLLVL.

The J gene is TRBJ2-7, the V gene TRBV15, with unresolved D. Trimming cost V 3 bases and J 7 bases, with 13 bases left between them. CDR1 and CDR2 (germline): LNHNV, YYDKDF (reference sequence). The CDR3 totals 13 residues. The CDR3 DNA sequence: TGTGCCACCAGCAGGTCGGTGGACCGGGAGCAGTACTTC. It is translated as CATSRSVDREQYF.

This clonotype was recorded at least ten times. The J gene is TRBJ2-5, the V gene TRBV28, with TRBD1 identical over 10 bases. J gave up 2 bases and V 3 bases, and 12 bases lay outside the gene matches. Germline assignment: CDR1 MDHEN and CDR2 SYDVKM. The CDR3 is made up of 18 amino acids. The CDR3 loop is CASSLKVTGGALQETQYF. The DNA of the CDR3 is TGTGCCAGCAGTTTGAAGGTGACAGGGGGCGCCTTACAAGAGACCCAGTACTTC.

The table lists this clonotype with many counts. The chain is built from TRBV5-1 and TRBJ1-2; D is ambiguous. The CDR3 has 13 amino acids. The V gene lost 0 bases and the J gene lost 4 bases, with 7 bases spanning the gap. Looked up from germline, CDR1 is SGHRS and CDR2 is YFSETQ. The CDR3: CASSLDAVYGYTF. DNA for the CDR3: TGCGCCAGCAGCTTGGATGCAGTCTATGGCTACACCTTC.

The table lists this clonotype with a few counts. V is TRBV12-3 or TRBV12-4 and J is TRBJ2-3; 8 bases line up with TRBD2. V lost 6 bases to trimming and J lost 11 bases; unmatched junction nucleotides: 7. The CDR3 runs to 12 residues. CDR3 protein: CASSRTGGGQYF. CDR3 in DNA: TGTGCCAGCAGCCGGACGGGGGGGGGGCAGTATTTT.

The CDR3 sequence is CASKTGDINEKLFF. Written as DNA, the CDR3 is TGCGCCAGCAAGACAGGAGACATTAATGAAAAACTGTTTTTT. The chain couples TRBV5-1 to TRBJ1-4, with D perhaps TRBD1 (6 bases). The germline gives CDR1 SGHRS, CDR2 YFSETQ. Trimming pared 6 bases from V and 4 bases from J, leaving 13 bases between. The CDR3 spans 14 residues.

The chain links TRBV24-1 to TRBJ1-2; 7 bases align to TRBD1. Germline CDR1 is KGHDR and CDR2 is SFDVKD. With 9 bases clipped from V and 3 bases from J, the junction kept 3 bases outside the gene matches. The CDR3 has 12 amino acids. The CDR3 loop reads CATYDRDYGYTF. CDR3 sequence (DNA): TGTGCCACCTATGACAGGGACTATGGCTACACCTTC.

This clonotype has more than one count but fewer than ten. The chain uses TRBV7-3 and TRBJ2-4; the D gene is possibly TRBD2 (7 bases). The ends were cut back, 5 bases at V and 0 bases at J, with 20 bases in the middle. Germline CDR1 SGHTA, CDR2 FQGTGA. CDR3 size: 18 residues. The CDR3 sequence is CASSRIGGLAVAKNIQYF. The CDR3 DNA reads TGTGCCAGCAGCCGGATTGGGGGGCTAGCGGTAGCCAAAAACATTCAGTACTTC.

This clonotype was recorded at least ten times. V is TRBV20-1 and J is TRBJ1-1, with D tentatively TRBD1 (5 bases). The CDR3 length is 16 residues. CDR1 is DFQATT, CDR2 SNEGSKA, per germline (reference sequence). V lost 0 bases and J 5 bases, leaving 19 bases between the germline ends. CDR3: CSARDGLRVGRTEAFF. In DNA, the CDR3 is TGCAGTGCTAGAGATGGACTCAGGGTAGGGCGGACTGAAGCTTTCTTT.

V and J are TRBV27 and TRBJ2-3; 8 bases line up with TRBD2. V lost 8 bases and J lost 1; bases outside the gene matches: 8. The length of the CDR3 is 15 residues. Germline V lookup: CDR1 MNHEY, CDR2 SMNVEV (reference sequence). The DNA of the CDR3 is TGTGCCAGCTCATCGGTTAGCGGGGGCACAGATACGCAGTATTTT. It codes for CASSSVSGGTDTQYF.

Comments on this clonotype: One junction end disagrees with the germline gene, perhaps due to a read error. V is TRBV24-1 and J is TRBJ2-1; possibly TRBD2 for D (5 bases). The CDR3 runs 15 residues. CDR1 is KGHDR, CDR2 SFDVKD, per germline. CDR3 in amino acids: CAASDALRENNEQFF. The CDR3 DNA is TGTGCCGCCAGTGATGCCCTCCGGGAAAACAATGAGCAGTTCTTC.

This clonotype appeared a few times. The V gene is TRBV7-8, the J gene TRBJ2-7; D not resolved. Trimming cost V 1 base and J 0 bases, with 7 bases left between them. The germline gives CDR1 SGHVS, CDR2 FQNEAQ. The CDR3 is 14 amino acids. DNA of the CDR3: TGTGCCAGCAGCTTAGGTCCAGTCTCCTACGAGCAGTACTTC. Residues: CASSLGPVSYEQYF.

The J gene is TRBJ2-1, the V gene TRBV7-2; D is perhaps TRBD2 (5 bases). Germline values: CDR1 SGHTA, CDR2 FQGNSA. This CDR3 has 14 amino acids. Trimming removed 2 bases at V and 9 bases at J, with 14 bases between. The CDR3 reads CASSLLALSGEQFF. The CDR3, as DNA: TGTGCCAGCAGCTTACTAGCCTTGTCGGGTGAGCAGTTCTTC.

This clonotype was recorded at least ten times. The chain combines TRBV11-2 with TRBJ2-3, with TRBD2 matching 9 bases. This CDR3 spans 16 amino acids. J was trimmed by 2 bases and V by 2 bases; bases with no gene match: 5. Germline CDR1 reads SGHAT; CDR2 reads FQNNGV. The CDR3 nucleotides are TGTGCCAGCAGCTTATACCTAGCGGGATTCACAGATACGCAGTATTTT. Encoded protein: CASSLYLAGFTDTQYF.

Details on this clonotype: A much more abundant neighbour one base away suggests this may be a read error. The chain employs TRBV12-3 or TRBV12-4 and TRBJ2-7; D gene ambiguous. The CDR3 totals 11 residues. Trimming removed 6 bases from V and 7 bases from J, with 10 bases in between. CDR3 DNA: TGTGCCAGCAGCACCATCAATGAGCAGTACTTC. This gives the protein CASSTINEQYF.

The chain has TRBV7-6 and TRBJ2-3, with D unresolved. Germline-derived CDR1 and CDR2 are SGHVS and FNYEAQ. The V gene lost 2 bases and the J gene lost 2 bases, with 8 bases spanning the gap. The CDR3 runs 14 residues. In nucleotides, the CDR3 is TGTGCCAGCAGCTTACGGCAGCTCACAGATACGCAGTATTTT. Its translation is CASSLRQLTDTQYF. The full variable domain, completed using reference TRBV7-6 and TRBJ2-3, is GAGVSQSPRYKVTKRGQDVALRCDPISGHVSLYWYRQALGQGPEFLTYFNYEAQQDKSGLPNDRFSAERPEGSISTLTIQRTEQRDSAMYRCASSLRQLTDTQYFGPGTRLTVL.

The rearrangement links TRBV29-1 to TRBJ1-2; maybe TRBD1 (6 bases). The CDR3 contains 12 residues. V lost 4 bases, J lost 4 bases, and 10 bases lay in between. Germline V gene lookup returns CDR1 SQVTM and CDR2 ANQGSEA. CDR3 sequence: CSVAVDSYGYTF. The DNA for the CDR3 is TGCAGCGTTGCAGTGGACAGCTATGGCTACACCTTC.

The rearrangement joins TRBV20-1 to TRBJ2-1, with TRBD2 matching 7 bases. Germline CDR1 and CDR2: DFQATT and SNEGSKA (reference sequence). Losses at the gene ends were 2 bases for V and 6 bases for J; bases not matched to a gene: 13. The CDR3 runs to 16 residues. CDR3 nucleotides: TGCAGTGCTAGAAACAGAGCGGGACTTGCCTCCAATGAGCAGTTCTTC. Protein product: CSARNRAGLASNEQFF.

About this clonotype: A read error may explain this, as a much larger clone is one base away. The rearrangement links TRBV12-3 or TRBV12-4 to TRBJ1-2; 8 nucleotides agree with TRBD1. This CDR3 comprises 17 residues. V lost 5 bases to trimming and J lost 0 bases; unmatched junction nucleotides: 11. CDR3 DNA: TGTGCCAGCAGTCCCCTTCCTGGACAGGGAACTAACTATGGCTACACCTTC. It yields the protein CASSPLPGQGTNYGYTF.

V usage is TRBV11-2 and J usage is TRBJ2-7, with D maybe TRBD1 (6 bases). Trimming removed 2 bases at V and 0 bases at J, with 11 bases between. The CDR3 extends over 15 amino acids. Germline values: CDR1 SGHAT, CDR2 FQNNGV. The CDR3 protein is CASSLKTGPSYEQYF. CDR3 sequence (DNA): TGTGCCAGCAGCTTAAAAACAGGGCCCTCCTACGAGCAGTACTTC.

This clonotype was observed a handful of times. V is TRBV29-1 and J is TRBJ2-1, with TRBD1 as a possible D gene (5 bases). Trimming stripped 4 bases from V and 6 bases from J, with 7 bases between. The germline CDR1 and CDR2 sequences are SQVTM and ANQGSEA. CDR3 length: 11 residues. CDR3 bases: TGCAGCGTTGGGGGCATCAATGAGCAGTTCTTC. The encoded protein is CSVGGINEQFF.

This clonotype was seen repeatedly, ten times or more. The rearrangement links TRBV2 to TRBJ2-7; 13 bases match TRBD2. With 5 bases clipped from V and 5 bases from J, the junction kept 6 bases outside the gene matches. Per the germline V gene, CDR1 is SNHLY and CDR2 is FYNNEI. The CDR3 has 15 residues. CDR3 DNA sequence: TGTGCCAGCAGTCGGACTAGCGGGAGTCCCCACGAGCAGTACTTC. It yields the protein CASSRTSGSPHEQYF.